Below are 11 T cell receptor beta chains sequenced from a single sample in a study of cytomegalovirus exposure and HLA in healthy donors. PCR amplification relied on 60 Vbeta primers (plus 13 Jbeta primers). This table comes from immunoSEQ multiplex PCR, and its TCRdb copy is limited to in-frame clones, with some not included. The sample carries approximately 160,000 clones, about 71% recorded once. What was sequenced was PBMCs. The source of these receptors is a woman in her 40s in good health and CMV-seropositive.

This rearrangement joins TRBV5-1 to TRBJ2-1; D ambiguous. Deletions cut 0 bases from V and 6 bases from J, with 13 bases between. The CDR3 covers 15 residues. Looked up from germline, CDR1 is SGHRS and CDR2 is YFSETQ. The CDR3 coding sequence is TGCGCCAGCAGCTTGGAGCGTACACCGGGCAATGAGCAGTTCTTC. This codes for CASSLERTPGNEQFF.

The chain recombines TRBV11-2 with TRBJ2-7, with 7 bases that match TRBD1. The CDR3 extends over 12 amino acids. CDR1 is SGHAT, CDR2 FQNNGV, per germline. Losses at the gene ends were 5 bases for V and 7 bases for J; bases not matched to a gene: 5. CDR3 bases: TGTGCCAGCAGCCCGACAGGGCGTGAGCAGTACTTC. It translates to CASSPTGREQYF.

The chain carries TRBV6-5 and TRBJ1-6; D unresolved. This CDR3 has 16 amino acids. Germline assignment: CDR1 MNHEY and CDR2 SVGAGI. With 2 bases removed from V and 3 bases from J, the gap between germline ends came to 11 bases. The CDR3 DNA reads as TGTGCCAGCAGTTACCTCAAGAGGAGCTATAATTCACCCCTCCACTTT. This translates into CASSYLKRSYNSPLHF.

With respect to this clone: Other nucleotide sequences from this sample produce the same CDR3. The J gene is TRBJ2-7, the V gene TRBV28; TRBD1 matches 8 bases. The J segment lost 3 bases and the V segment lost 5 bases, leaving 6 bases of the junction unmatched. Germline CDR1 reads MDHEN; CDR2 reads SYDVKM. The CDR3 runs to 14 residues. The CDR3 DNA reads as TGTGCCAGCAGTCTGCAGGGGGCGTTCTACGAGCAGTACTTC. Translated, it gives CASSLQGAFYEQYF.

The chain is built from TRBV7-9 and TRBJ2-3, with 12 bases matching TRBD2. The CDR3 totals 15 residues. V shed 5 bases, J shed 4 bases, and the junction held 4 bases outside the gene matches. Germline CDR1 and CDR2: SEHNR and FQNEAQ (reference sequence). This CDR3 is CASSMGTSGSDTQYF. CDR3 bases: TGTGCCAGCAGCATGGGGACTAGCGGGTCAGATACGCAGTATTTT.

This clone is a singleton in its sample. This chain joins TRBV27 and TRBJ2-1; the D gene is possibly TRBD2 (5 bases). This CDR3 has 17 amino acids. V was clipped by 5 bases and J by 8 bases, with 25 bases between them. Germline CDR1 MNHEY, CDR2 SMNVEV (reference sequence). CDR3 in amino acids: CASSLTETPEGSDEQFF. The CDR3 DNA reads TGTGCCAGCAGTCTCACCGAGACACCCGAGGGTTCCGATGAGCAGTTCTTC.

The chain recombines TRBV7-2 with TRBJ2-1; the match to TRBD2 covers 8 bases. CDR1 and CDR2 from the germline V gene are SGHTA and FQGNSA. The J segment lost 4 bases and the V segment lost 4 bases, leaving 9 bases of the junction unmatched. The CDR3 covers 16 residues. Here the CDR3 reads CASSSRNLAGYNEQFF. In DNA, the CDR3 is TGTGCCAGCAGCTCCCGGAATTTAGCGGGGTACAATGAGCAGTTCTTC. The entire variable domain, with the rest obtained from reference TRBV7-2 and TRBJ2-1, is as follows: GAGVSQSPSNKVTEKGKDVELRCDPISGHTALYWYRQSLGQGLEFLIYFQGNSAPDKSGLPSDRFSAERTGGSVSTLTIQRTQQEDSAVYLCASSSRNLAGYNEQFFGPGTRLTVL.

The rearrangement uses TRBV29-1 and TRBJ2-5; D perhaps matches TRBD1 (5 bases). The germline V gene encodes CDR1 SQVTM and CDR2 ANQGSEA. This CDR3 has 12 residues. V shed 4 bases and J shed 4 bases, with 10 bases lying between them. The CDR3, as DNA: TGCAGCGTTGGATGGGGCAGAGAGACCCAGTACTTC. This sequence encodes CSVGWGRETQYF.

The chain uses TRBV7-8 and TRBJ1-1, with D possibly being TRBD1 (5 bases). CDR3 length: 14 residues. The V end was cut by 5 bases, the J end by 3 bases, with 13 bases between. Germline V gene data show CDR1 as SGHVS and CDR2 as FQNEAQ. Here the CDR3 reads CASSHKGADTEAFF. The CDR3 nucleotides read TGTGCCAGCAGCCATAAAGGGGCGGACACTGAAGCTTTCTTT.

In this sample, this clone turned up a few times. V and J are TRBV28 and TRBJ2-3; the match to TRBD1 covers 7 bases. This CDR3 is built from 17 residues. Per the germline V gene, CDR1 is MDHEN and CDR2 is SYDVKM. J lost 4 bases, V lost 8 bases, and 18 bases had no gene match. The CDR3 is CASASRRTGDFSDTQYF. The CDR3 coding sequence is TGTGCCAGCGCCTCCCGGCGAACAGGGGATTTTTCAGATACGCAGTATTTT.

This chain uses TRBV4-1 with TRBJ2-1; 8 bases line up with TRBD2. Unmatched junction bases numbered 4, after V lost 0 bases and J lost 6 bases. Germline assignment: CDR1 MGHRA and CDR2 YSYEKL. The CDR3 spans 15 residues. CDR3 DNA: TGCGCCAGCAGCCAAGATCCGGGACTAGGCAATGAGCAGTTCTTC. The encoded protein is CASSQDPGLGNEQFF.